These 29 T cell receptor beta chains share one sample of origin, sequenced in a study of T cells expressing NK-cell markers. No DNA is given; TCRdb re-called the 5' RACE reads and lists each CDR3 protein once. Recorded for this sample: 400,000 to 450,000 distinct CDR3 sequences. Sequences were obtained from blood T cells: a sorted CD56 or NKG2C T cell subset, CD4+ or CD8+ T cells, or bulk PBMC T cells (not recorded which). The receptors shown here come from a woman between 18 and 75 years old in good health.

The rearrangement links TRBV6-2 or TRBV6-3 to TRBJ2-1; checking the TCRdb D call of TRBD1 is not possible without DNA. The germline V gene encodes CDR1 MNHEY and CDR2 SVGEGT. The CDR3 has 15 residues. CDR3 in amino acids: CASSLHGTGSNEQFF.

The V call is TRBV5-6, the J call TRBJ2-2. Looked up from germline, CDR1 is SGHDT and CDR2 is YYEEEE. This CDR3 region has 13 residues. CDR3 protein: CASTPRGPGELFF.

The rearrangement joins TRBV24-1 to TRBJ2-7. Germline V gives CDR1 KGHDR, CDR2 SFDVKD. The CDR3 runs to 12 residues. CDR3: CATSDLGYEQYF.

The V gene is TRBV6-1, the J gene TRBJ2-7. The CDR3 loop spans 14 amino acids. CDR1 and CDR2 from the germline V gene are MNHNS and SASEGT. The CDR3 spells CASSEGALAGEQYF.

The chain joins TRBV7-2 to TRBJ2-5. CDR1 is SGHTA, CDR2 FQGNSA, per germline. There are 14 residues in the CDR3. The CDR3 spells CASSPWHEQETQYF.

The chain is built from TRBV7-2 and TRBJ1-1. Germline V gene data show CDR1 as SGHTA and CDR2 as FQGNSA. CDR3 length: 14 residues. This CDR3 is CASSISRVNTEAFF.

The gene calls are TRBV20-1 and TRBJ2-7; there is no DNA to check the TCRdb D call of TRBD2. The CDR3 extends over 14 amino acids. Germline V gene sequence: CDR1 DFQATT, CDR2 SNEGSKA (reference sequence). This CDR3 reads CSARGWEGLYEQYF.

CDR3 sequence reads: CASSLGGLAGVNEQFF. This chain uses TRBV5-4 with TRBJ2-1; lacking DNA, the TRBD2 call made by TCRdb goes unchecked. The CDR3 spans 16 residues. CDR1 is SGHNT, CDR2 YYREEE, per germline (reference sequence).

The chain combines TRBV11-2 with TRBJ2-1; TCRdb designates TRBD1, a call that cannot be tested without DNA. The CDR3 has 16 amino acids. Germline V gene sequence: CDR1 SGHAT, CDR2 FQNNGV. The CDR3: CASSARTGPPYNEQFF.

The rearrangement uses TRBV20-1 and TRBJ2-7; TCRdb designates TRBD1, a call that cannot be tested without DNA. The germline CDR1 and CDR2 sequences are DFQATT and SNEGSKA (reference sequence). This CDR3 spans 13 amino acids. CDR3 amino acids: CSATSPKTYEQYF.

The rearrangement links TRBV20-1 to TRBJ2-1; the D gene TCRdb calls, TRBD1, cannot be checked with no DNA. This CDR3 is 15 amino acids long. Looked up from germline, CDR1 is DFQATT and CDR2 is SNEGSKA (reference sequence). The CDR3 here is CSARDRVRAVGEQFF.

The chain uses TRBV30 and TRBJ1-5; the D call from TCRdb, TRBD1, cannot be confirmed without DNA. This CDR3 comprises 13 residues. In germline, CDR1 is GTSNPN, CDR2 SVGIG (reference sequence). The CDR3 loop reads CAWRGPLNQPQHF. Variable domain in full (rest from reference TRBV30 and TRBJ1-5): SQTIHQWPATLVQPVGSPLSLECTVEGTSNPNLYWYRQAAGRGLQLLFYSVGIGQISSEVPQNLSASRPQDRQFILSSKKLLLSDSGFYLCAWRGPLNQPQHFGDGTRLSIL.

The J gene is TRBJ2-2, the V gene TRBV12-3 or TRBV12-4. The CDR3 spans 14 residues. The CDR3 sequence is CASSWSLNTGELFF.

The chain combines TRBV18 with TRBJ2-1. The CDR3 is 15 amino acids. Germline values: CDR1 KGHSH, CDR2 LQKENI. CDR3 region: CASSPPGEALNEQFF.

V is TRBV25-1 and J is TRBJ2-5; TCRdb designates TRBD2, a call that cannot be tested without DNA. Germline CDR1 MGHDK, CDR2 SYGVNS. The CDR3 consists of 15 residues. Here the CDR3 reads CASSAALAGRETQYF. Supplemented by reference TRBV25-1 and TRBJ2-5, the full variable domain reads EADIYQTPRYLVIGTGKKITLECSQTMGHDKMYWYQQDPGMELHLIHYSYGVNSTEKGDLSSESTVSRIRTEHFPLTLESARPSHTSQYLCASSAALAGRETQYFGPGTRLLVL.

The rearrangement joins TRBV20-1 to TRBJ1-5. Per germline, CDR1 DFQATT and CDR2 SNEGSKA (reference sequence). This CDR3 comprises 15 residues. This chain's CDR3 is CSASQGPYSNQPQHF.

This chain links TRBV7-3 with TRBJ1-1; TCRdb's D call of TRBD1 is untestable without DNA. Germline CDR1 is SGHTA and CDR2 is FQGTGA. This CDR3 is 14 amino acids long. CDR3 loop: CASSLTGGHTEAFF.

The gene calls are TRBV6-5 and TRBJ2-1; TCRdb outputs TRBD1, but without DNA this stays unchecked. Germline CDR1 reads MNHEY; CDR2 reads SVGAGI. There are 15 residues in the CDR3. The CDR3 loop reads CASSYPGGAGNEQFF.

The chain carries TRBV14 and TRBJ1-1. Germline V gene sequence: CDR1 SGHDN, CDR2 FVKESK. The length of the CDR3 is 13 residues. CDR3 residues: CASSPRGYTEAFF. Combining the CDR3 with reference TRBV14 and TRBJ1-1 gives the whole variable domain EAGVTQFPSHSVIEKGQTVTLRCDPISGHDNLYWYRRVMGKEIKFLLHFVKESKQDESGMPNNRFLAERTGGTYSTLKVQPAELEDSGVYFCASSPRGYTEAFFGQGTRLTVV.

The chain combines TRBV7-4 with TRBJ2-3; TCRdb's D call, TRBD2, is unchecked because there is no DNA. CDR3 length equals 17 residues. Germline CDR1 and CDR2: SGHVT and SQSDAQ. The CDR3 spells CASSLAPGLAATDTQYF.

The rearrangement links TRBV11-2 to TRBJ1-6. The CDR3 has 13 residues. CDR1 SGHAT and CDR2 FQNNGV come from the germline V gene. CDR3 loop: CASQGHLNSPLHF.

V usage is TRBV6-2 or TRBV6-3 and J usage is TRBJ1-2; TCRdb picks TRBD1, but there is no DNA to check that call. The CDR3 runs to 12 residues. CDR1 and CDR2 (germline): MNHEY, SVGEGT. The CDR3 protein is CAGAQGFIGYTF.

The rearrangement links TRBV19 to TRBJ2-7; with no DNA, the TCRdb D assignment of TRBD2 cannot be verified. Germline CDR1 and CDR2: LNHDA and SQIVND (reference sequence). The CDR3 is 15 residues long. CDR3: CASSPLADRDYEQYF.

The J gene is TRBJ2-5, the V gene TRBV6-1; the TCRdb D gene call, TRBD1, has no DNA to confirm it. The CDR3 has 14 amino acids. Germline V gene sequence: CDR1 MNHNS, CDR2 SASEGT. The CDR3: CASRGRGGQETQYF.

The chain recombines TRBV7-6 with TRBJ2-2; without DNA, the TCRdb call of TRBD1 cannot be checked. This CDR3 spans 18 amino acids. CDR1 is SGHVS and CDR2 is FNYEAQ in the germline V gene. The CDR3 sequence is CASSSPQETMTNTGELFF.

The chain uses TRBV5-1 and TRBJ2-4; the TRBD2 assignment by TCRdb is unverifiable without DNA. CDR1 is SGHRS, CDR2 YFSETQ, per germline. CDR3 size: 14 residues. CDR3: CATNRGGREDIQYF.

The rearrangement links TRBV20-1 to TRBJ2-5. The germline gives CDR1 DFQATT, CDR2 SNEGSKA (reference sequence). The CDR3 has 11 amino acids. CDR3: CSAIQKETQYF.

This chain joins TRBV7-2 and TRBJ1-3. The CDR3 runs 12 residues. Germline CDR1 reads SGHTA; CDR2 reads FQGNSA. CDR3: CASSLGRDTIYF.

CDR3 protein: CASSLGSTGYTQYF. The chain combines TRBV7-7 with TRBJ2-3. This CDR3 is 14 amino acids long. CDR1 and CDR2 (germline): SSHAT, FNYEAQ (reference sequence). Drawing the rest from reference TRBV7-7 and TRBJ2-3, the complete variable domain is GAGVSQSPRYKVTKRGQDVTLRCDPISSHATLYWYQQALGQGPEFLTYFNYEAQPDKSGLPSDRFSAERPEGSISTLTIQRTEQRDSAMYRCASSLGSTGYTQYFGPGTRLTVL.